Listed here are 20 T cell receptor beta chains from one sample, sequenced in a study of blood T cell repertoires in COVID-19. Produced via immunoSEQ multiplex PCR; TCRdb's table is partial and in-frame only. The data show about 140,000 clones, with over 70% seen just once and about 5% held by the top ten. The sequencing input was PBMCs or T cells enriched from blood (not recorded which). These receptors all stem from a man between 65 and 79 years old who had been exposed to COVID-19.

The chain has TRBV19 and TRBJ1-5, with 7 bases aligning to TRBD1. The germline gives CDR1 LNHDA, CDR2 SQIVND (reference sequence). V lost 3 bases and J lost 0; bases outside the gene matches: 5. There are 16 residues in the CDR3. The chain's CDR3 is CASSITTGYSNQPQHF. The CDR3 nucleotides are TGTGCCAGTAGTATTACGACAGGGTATAGCAATCAGCCCCAGCATTTT.

This clone was counted once. The rearrangement links TRBV11-2 to TRBJ2-1; 16 bases map to TRBD2. This CDR3 is built from 19 residues. V shed 4 bases, J shed 7 bases, and the junction held 13 bases outside the gene matches. Germline CDR1 and CDR2: SGHAT and FQNNGV. This chain's CDR3 is CASSSRGTSGGARWNEQFF. The CDR3 DNA follows: TGTGCCAGCAGCTCCCGAGGGACTAGCGGGGGGGCGCGGTGGAATGAGCAGTTCTTC.

The sample holds a few counts of this clone. V is TRBV30 and J is TRBJ2-7, with D unclear. Germline values: CDR1 GTSNPN, CDR2 SVGIG (reference sequence). The CDR3 loop spans 12 amino acids. Trimming cost V 5 bases and J 1 base, with 9 bases left between them. CDR3 DNA: TGTGCCTGGGGCGACACGTCCTACGAGCAGTACTTC. This codes for CAWGDTSYEQYF.

CDR3 loop: CSVEGGQSSYNEQFF. For the CDR3, the DNA is TGCAGCGTTGAAGGGGGACAGAGCTCCTACAATGAGCAGTTCTTC. V gene TRBV29-1 combines with J gene TRBJ2-1, with 7 bases that match TRBD1. The V gene's germline CDR1 is SQVTM and CDR2 ANQGSEA. The V segment lost 1 base and the J segment 0 bases; nucleotides outside the gene matches: 3. This CDR3 region has 15 residues.

The chain has TRBV28 and TRBJ1-6; 7 bases are a match to TRBD1. The length of the CDR3 is 14 residues. The trim removed 7 bases at V and 6 bases at J, leaving 6 bases unmatched. Germline CDR1 and CDR2: MDHEN and SYDVKM. CDR3 sequence reads: CASNLDRANSPLHF. Here the CDR3 DNA reads TGTGCCAGCAACCTAGACAGGGCTAATTCACCCCTCCACTTT.

The chain couples TRBV11-2 to TRBJ2-1; D unclear. The germline V gene has CDR1 SGHAT and CDR2 FQNNGV. CDR3 size: 11 residues. The germline V and J ends were trimmed by 5 bases and 10 bases, with 9 bases remaining between them. CDR3: CASSLTREQFF. The CDR3 DNA reads as TGTGCCAGCAGCCTCACGAGGGAGCAGTTCTTC.

This chain joins TRBV2 and TRBJ1-5, with a weak D call TRBD1 (5 bases). V was clipped by 3 bases and J by 6 bases, with 12 bases between them. The germline V gene encodes CDR1 SNHLY and CDR2 FYNNEI. The CDR3 totals 14 residues. The CDR3 loop reads CASSEGQVVQPQHF. The CDR3 nucleotides read TGTGCCAGCAGTGAGGGGCAGGTGGTTCAGCCCCAGCATTTT.

The genes are TRBV11-2 and TRBJ2-7, with 13 bases that match TRBD2. Trimming at V came to 3 bases and at J to 2 bases, leaving 1 base not matched to a gene. The CDR3 totals 15 residues. Per the germline V gene, CDR1 is SGHAT and CDR2 is FQNNGV. CDR3 sequence reads: CASSLGLAGPYEQYF. CDR3 DNA: TGTGCCAGCAGCTTGGGACTAGCGGGACCCTACGAGCAGTACTTC.

The CDR3 nucleotides are TGTGCCAGCTCACCAGGGACTGGGACTAGCGCGTCGGAGACCCAGTACTTC. It encodes CASSPGTGTSASETQYF. The rearrangement uses TRBV18 and TRBJ2-5, with TRBD2 identical over 10 bases. V lost 2 bases, J lost 5 bases, and 11 bases stayed unmatched. The CDR3 has 17 amino acids. The V gene's germline CDR1 is KGHSH and CDR2 LQKENI.

This clone was observed a few times. The CDR3 loop reads CASSPGTGGFEQYF. DNA of the CDR3: TGTGCCAGCTCCCCCGGGACAGGGGGTTTCGAGCAGTACTTC. The J gene is TRBJ2-7, the V gene TRBV18; 11 bases line up with TRBD1. The V segment lost 6 bases and the J segment 6 bases; nucleotides outside the gene matches: 7. Germline V gives CDR1 KGHSH, CDR2 LQKENI. The CDR3 has 14 amino acids. The variable domain in full, completed from reference TRBV18 and TRBJ2-7, reads NAGVMQNPRHLVRRRGQEARLRCSPMKGHSHVYWYRQLPEEGLKFMVYLQKENIIDESGMPKERFSAEFPKEGPSILRIQQVVRGDSAAYFCASSPGTGGFEQYFGPGTRLTVT.

J is TRBJ1-2 and V is TRBV18; no definite D call. The CDR3 consists of 12 residues. Germline loops: CDR1 KGHSH, CDR2 LQKENI. Trimming removed 1 base from V and 14 bases from J, with 14 bases in between. The CDR3: CASSPLEPAGTF. Written as DNA, the CDR3 is TGTGCCAGCTCACCACTGGAGCCGGCCGGGACCTTC. Full variable domain (remainder filled in from reference TRBV18 and TRBJ1-2): NAGVMQNPRHLVRRRGQEARLRCSPMKGHSHVYWYRQLPEEGLKFMVYLQKENIIDESGMPKERFSAEFPKEGPSILRIQQVVRGDSAAYFCASSPLEPAGTFGSGTRLTVV.

This chain links TRBV30 with TRBJ1-1; D is undetermined. The V gene's germline CDR1 is GTSNPN and CDR2 SVGIG (reference sequence). CDR3 size: 12 residues. V was cut by 2 bases and J by 2 bases, with 6 bases left in between. CDR3 DNA sequence: TGTGCCTGGAGTCTGAGTAACACTGAAGCTTTCTTT. Translation gives CAWSLSNTEAFF.

The chain uses TRBV9 and TRBJ1-3; 7 bases line up with TRBD1. The CDR3 runs 16 residues. Trimming took 3 bases from V and 2 from J; bases not matched to a gene: 8. Looked up from germline, CDR1 is SGDLS and CDR2 is YYNGEE. CDR3 nucleotide sequence: TGTGCCAGCAGCGCCCAGGACAGGAATCCTGGAAACACCATATATTTT. This gives the protein CASSAQDRNPGNTIYF.

The chain joins TRBV24-1 to TRBJ1-2; D is perhaps TRBD1 (5 bases). The CDR3 extends over 15 amino acids. Germline CDR1 KGHDR, CDR2 SFDVKD. Trimming took off 3 bases at V and 6 bases at J, with 16 bases between the two ends. CDR3 coding DNA: TGTGCCACCAGTGATGGGCGGCAGGGCCGGAATGGCTACACCTTC. It codes for CATSDGRQGRNGYTF.

About this clone itself: The same CDR3 can be traced to other DNA sequences in this sample. J is TRBJ1-1 and V is TRBV6-5; D is undetermined. Trimming cost V 0 bases and J 4 bases, with 6 bases left between them. Germline V lookup: CDR1 MNHEY, CDR2 SVGAGI. CDR3 length: 13 residues. CDR3 bases: TGTGCCAGCAGTTACTCCGAGGGCACTGAAGCTTTCTTT. Translated, it gives CASSYSEGTEAFF.

The genes are TRBV5-1 and TRBJ2-2; 9 nucleotides agree with TRBD2. The CDR3 extends over 18 amino acids. Germline trimming cut 0 bases from V and 4 bases from J; bases unmatched to any gene: 10. Germline V gene lookup returns CDR1 SGHRS and CDR2 YFSETQ. CDR3 nucleotide sequence: TGCGCCAGCAGCTTGGCCAGTTTAGCGGGAGTTACCACCGGGGAGCTGTTTTTT. Its translation is CASSLASLAGVTTGELFF. Using reference TRBV5-1 and TRBJ2-2 for the parts outside the CDR3, the full variable domain is KAGVTQTPRYLIKTRGQQVTLSCSPISGHRSVSWYQQTPGQGLQFLFEYFSETQRNKGNFPGRFSGRQFSNSRSEMNVSTLELGDSALYLCASSLASLAGVTTGELFFGEGSRLTVL.

The J gene is TRBJ1-1, the V gene TRBV3-1 (or the pseudogene TRBV3-2); 10 bases fit TRBD1. Germline V gene lookup returns CDR1 LGHDT and CDR2 YNNKEL (reference sequence). J gave up 0 bases and V 6 bases, and 13 bases lay outside the gene matches. CDR3 length: 18 residues. The CDR3 DNA reads TGTGCCAGCAGTCGGACAGGGGGTGCCGGTAATCTGAACACTGAAGCTTTCTTT. Protein: CASSRTGGAGNLNTEAFF.

The rearrangement joins TRBV7-2 to TRBJ2-1, with a tentative D call TRBD1 (5 bases). The CDR3 consists of 14 residues. Trimming took 3 bases from V and 8 from J, leaving 14 bases between them. Per germline, CDR1 SGHTA and CDR2 FQGNSA. Here the CDR3 reads CASSFRELGDEQFF. DNA for the CDR3: TGTGCCAGCAGCTTCAGGGAATTAGGCGATGAGCAGTTCTTC.

The chain carries TRBV19 and TRBJ1-5; D is possibly TRBD1 (6 bases). Germline values: CDR1 LNHDA, CDR2 SQIVND (reference sequence). Deletions cut 6 bases from V and 6 bases from J, with 15 bases between. This CDR3 comprises 14 residues. CDR3 region: CASSYRELSQPQHF. DNA of the CDR3: TGTGCCAGTAGCTACAGGGAATTGAGTCAGCCCCAGCATTTT.

The chain links TRBV19 to TRBJ1-2; D is possibly TRBD1 (6 bases). Trimming took off 3 bases at V and 8 bases at J, with 19 bases between the two ends. Germline V gene data show CDR1 as LNHDA and CDR2 as SQIVND (reference sequence). This CDR3 contains 15 residues. CDR3 protein: CASSMVTGFFSGYTF. For the CDR3, the DNA is TGTGCCAGTAGTATGGTAACAGGGTTCTTTTCCGGCTACACCTTC. Using reference TRBV19 and TRBJ1-2 for the parts outside the CDR3, the full variable domain is DGGITQSPKYLFRKEGQNVTLSCEQNLNHDAMYWYRQDPGQGLRLIYYSQIVNDFQKGDIAEGYSVSREKKESFPLTVTSAQKNPTAFYLCASSMVTGFFSGYTFGSGTRLTVV.